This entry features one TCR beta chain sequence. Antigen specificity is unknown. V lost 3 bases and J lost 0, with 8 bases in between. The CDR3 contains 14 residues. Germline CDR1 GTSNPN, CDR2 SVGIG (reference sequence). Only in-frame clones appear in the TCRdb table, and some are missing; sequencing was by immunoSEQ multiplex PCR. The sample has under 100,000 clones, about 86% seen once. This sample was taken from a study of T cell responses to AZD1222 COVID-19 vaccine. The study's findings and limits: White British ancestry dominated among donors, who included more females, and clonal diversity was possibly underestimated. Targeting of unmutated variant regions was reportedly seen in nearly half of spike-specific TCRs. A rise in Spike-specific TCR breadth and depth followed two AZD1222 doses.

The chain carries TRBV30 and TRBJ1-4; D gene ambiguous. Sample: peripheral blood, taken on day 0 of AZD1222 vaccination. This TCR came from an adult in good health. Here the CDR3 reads CAWRQPATNEKLFF. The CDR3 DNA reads TGTGCCTGGAGACAACCTGCAACTAATGAAAAACTGTTTTTT. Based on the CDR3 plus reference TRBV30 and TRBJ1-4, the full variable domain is SQTIHQWPATLVQPVGSPLSLECTVEGTSNPNLYWYRQAAGRGLQLLFYSVGIGQISSEVPQNLSASRPQDRQFILSSKKLLLSDSGFYLCAWRQPATNEKLFFGSGTQLSVL.